The 18 T cell receptor beta chains given below trace back to one sample, sequenced in a study of identical twins. TCRdb analysed the 5' RACE reads with MiXCR anew, one entry per CDR3 protein. The repertoire holds around 370,000 distinct CDR3 sequences, with around 9% as singletons. Sequenced: naive T cells sorted from blood. The receptors derive from a woman between 45 and 65 years old in good health.

This clonotype was seen at least ten times. This chain's CDR3 is CSARGADAATNEKLFF. Here the CDR3 DNA reads TGCAGTGCTAGGGGGGCAGATGCAGCAACTAATGAAAAACTGTTTTTT. V is TRBV20-1 and J is TRBJ1-4; a weak D match, TRBD1 (6 bases). Looked up from germline, CDR1 is DFQATT and CDR2 is SNEGSKA (reference sequence). V lost 3 bases and J lost 0, with 14 bases in between. The CDR3 spans 16 residues.

J is TRBJ1-6 and V is TRBV18, with D uncertain. Trimming removed 0 bases at V and 7 bases at J, with 7 bases between. This CDR3 is built from 14 residues. Germline CDR1 KGHSH, CDR2 LQKENI. CDR3 in amino acids: CASSPPKGNSPLHF. The CDR3 DNA sequence: TGTGCCAGCTCACCACCAAAGGGAAATTCACCCCTCCACTTT.

J is TRBJ2-7 and V is TRBV27, with D perhaps TRBD1 (6 bases). The CDR3 contains 15 residues. Trimming took 1 base from V and 2 from J, leaving 12 bases between them. Germline values: CDR1 MNHEY, CDR2 SMNVEV (reference sequence). The CDR3 bases are TGTGCCAGCAGTTTATTAGGACAGTGCCCCTACGAGCAGTACGTC. Residues: CASSLLGQCPYEQYV.

Written as DNA, the CDR3 is TGTGCCAGCAGCTTATTGGGAGAGGCTGAGCAGTTCTTC. Protein: CASSLLGEAEQFF. The chain is built from TRBV7-9 and TRBJ2-1, with TRBD2 as a possible D gene (5 bases). The V end lost 2 bases, the J end lost 9 bases, and 11 bases lay between the germline ends. This CDR3 contains 13 residues. The germline gives CDR1 SEHNR, CDR2 FQNEAQ (reference sequence).

This clonotype has a handful of counts. This chain connects TRBV20-1 to TRBJ2-1; D might be TRBD2 (6 bases). This CDR3 has 13 amino acids. Germline-derived CDR1 and CDR2 are DFQATT and SNEGSKA (reference sequence). V shed 5 bases and J shed 4 bases, with 12 bases lying between them. CDR3 sequence: CSAEWGVYNEQFF. CDR3 sequence (DNA): TGCAGTGCTGAGTGGGGGGTATACAATGAGCAGTTCTTC.

V gene TRBV4-2 combines with J gene TRBJ2-3; D not resolved. The V gene lost 0 bases and the J gene lost 0 bases, with 4 bases spanning the gap. This CDR3 spans 14 amino acids. CDR1 and CDR2 from the germline V gene are LGHNA and YNFKEQ. The CDR3 reads CASSQEESTDTQYF. The DNA of the CDR3 is TGTGCCAGCAGCCAAGAGGAAAGCACAGATACGCAGTATTTT.

Ten or more counts support this clonotype. The chain combines TRBV6-2 or TRBV6-3 with TRBJ2-1, with 14 bases fitting TRBD2. The CDR3 runs 18 residues. Germline values: CDR1 MNHEY, CDR2 SVGEGT. The V gene end was trimmed by 6 bases and the J gene end by 3 bases; junction bases not matched to a gene: 10. CDR3 loop: CASREGTSGRGSYNEQFF. DNA of the CDR3: TGTGCCAGCAGGGAGGGGACTAGCGGGAGAGGCAGCTACAATGAGCAGTTCTTC.

This clonotype was seen repeatedly, ten times or more. V is TRBV5-1 and J is TRBJ2-1; tentative D call: TRBD1 (5 bases). The CDR3 has 14 residues. The V end lost 8 bases, the J end lost 4 bases, and 16 bases lay between the germline ends. Germline V gene data show CDR1 as SGHRS and CDR2 as YFSETQ. The CDR3 coding sequence is TGCGCCAGTGCCCGGACATTGGGTTACAATGAGCAGTTCTTC. Amino acid sequence: CASARTLGYNEQFF.

CDR3 loop: CASSLSGSGFNKQFF. The DNA of the CDR3 is TGTGCCAGCAGTTTGAGTGGTAGCGGGTTTAACAAGCAGTTCTTC. The chain carries TRBV27 and TRBJ2-1, with 7 bases identical to TRBD2. Germline values: CDR1 MNHEY, CDR2 SMNVEV (reference sequence). With 3 bases clipped from V and 11 bases from J, the junction kept 13 bases outside the gene matches. The CDR3 length is 15 residues.

At least ten counts were recorded for this clonotype. The rearrangement joins TRBV27 to TRBJ2-5, with 9 bases identical to TRBD2. Unmatched junction bases numbered 7, after V lost 1 base and J lost 4 bases. CDR1 and CDR2 (germline): MNHEY, SMNVEV (reference sequence). The CDR3 covers 16 residues. The CDR3 nucleotides read TGTGCCAGCAGTTTATTGGCGGGAGGGCTTGGAGAGACCCAGTACTTC. Its protein is CASSLLAGGLGETQYF.

Ten or more counts support this clonotype. The gene calls are TRBV20-1 and TRBJ1-2; D gene unclear. The length of the CDR3 is 12 residues. Germline assignment: CDR1 DFQATT and CDR2 SNEGSKA (reference sequence). Trimming stripped 4 bases from V and 3 bases from J, with 9 bases between. This CDR3 is CSATPNHYGYTF. Here the CDR3 DNA reads TGCAGTGCTACCCCCAACCACTATGGCTACACCTTC.

The chain is built from TRBV9 and TRBJ2-1; 11 nucleotides agree with TRBD2. This CDR3 comprises 17 residues. Germline CDR1 and CDR2: SGDLS and YYNGEE. V was clipped by 5 bases and J by 0 bases; unmatched bases: 7. The CDR3 loop reads CASSDSLAGGSYNEQFF. The CDR3 DNA is TGTGCCAGCAGTGATTCTCTAGCGGGGGGCTCCTACAATGAGCAGTTCTTC.

This rearrangement joins TRBV7-9 to TRBJ2-7; 9 bases align to TRBD2. This CDR3 is built from 17 residues. V gave up 1 base and J gave up 6 bases; unmatched junction bases: 13. CDR1 and CDR2 (germline): SEHNR, FQNEAQ (reference sequence). Here the CDR3 reads CASSLGASGTLRSEQYF. The CDR3, as DNA: TGTGCCAGCAGCTTAGGGGCTAGCGGGACCCTAAGGAGCGAGCAGTACTTC.

This clonotype was seen many times. This sequence joins TRBV6-2 or TRBV6-3 and TRBJ1-5; the D is unclear. The ends were cut back, 2 bases at V and 3 bases at J, with 8 bases in the middle. Germline assignment: CDR1 MNHEY and CDR2 SVGEGT. The CDR3 has 14 residues. CDR3 protein: CASSYGGTNQPQHF. CDR3 nucleotides: TGTGCCAGCAGTTACGGAGGCACCAATCAGCCCCAGCATTTT.

In regard to this clonotype: The junction does not match germline at one end; this may be a read error. The chain carries TRBV3-1 and TRBJ2-7; TRBD2 agrees at 7 bases. The CDR3 has 16 amino acids. In germline, CDR1 is LGHDT, CDR2 YNNKEL (reference sequence). In DNA form, the CDR3 reads TGTGCCGGCAGCCAAGGCCCTAGCGGTTGGTCCTACGAGCAGTACTTC. Its protein product is CAGSQGPSGWSYEQYF.

Only a few counts were recorded for this clonotype. J is TRBJ2-7 and V is TRBV5-1; the D call may be TRBD1 or TRBD2 (5 bases each). CDR3 size: 12 residues. The germline V and J ends were trimmed by 2 bases and 5 bases, with 8 bases remaining between them. CDR1 and CDR2 (germline): SGHRS, YFSETQ. CDR3: CASSLGTNEQYF. The CDR3 nucleotides are TGCGCCAGCAGCTTAGGGACGAACGAGCAGTACTTC.

This clonotype was seen repeatedly, ten times or more. The chain joins TRBV5-1 to TRBJ2-3; tentative D call: TRBD2 (5 bases). Trimming stripped 5 bases from V and 2 bases from J, with 12 bases between. CDR3 length equals 14 residues. The V gene's germline CDR1 is SGHRS and CDR2 YFSETQ. The CDR3 nucleotides are TGCGCCAGCAGGGTGAGGGCTGACACAGATACGCAGTATTTT. Encoded protein: CASRVRADTDTQYF.

There are many counts of this clonotype. The chain links TRBV7-3 to TRBJ2-1, with D maybe TRBD2 (5 bases). The CDR3 spans 17 residues. CDR1 and CDR2 (germline): SGHTA, FQGTGA. V dropped 2 bases and J dropped 2 bases, with 16 bases sitting between them. This CDR3 reads CASSLEVGLGAYNEQFF. CDR3 nucleotide sequence: TGTGCCAGCAGCTTAGAGGTAGGCCTCGGGGCCTACAATGAGCAGTTCTTC.